This TCR beta chain was obtained from a study of cytomegalovirus exposure and HLA in healthy donors. Researchers ran the PCR with 60 Vbeta and 13 Jbeta primers. Assay used: immunoSEQ multiplex PCR; TCRdb lists only in-frame clones, some missing. This table lists 40,000 to 65,000 clones. The receptor was derived from a man between 40 and 49 years old in good health and CMV-seropositive. Sequences were obtained from PBMCs.

The CDR3 is CASSVGGWDTEAFF. The DNA for the CDR3 is TGTGCCAGCAGTGTAGGGGGCTGGGACACTGAAGCTTTCTTT. The rearrangement links TRBV6-5 to TRBJ1-1, with 7 bases lining up with TRBD1. The CDR3 is 14 residues long. V trimming: 5 bases; J trimming: 3 bases; junction bases outside the gene matches: 6. CDR1 is MNHEY and CDR2 is SVGAGI in the germline V gene.